This is a list of T cell receptor beta chains from one sample in a study of blood T cell repertoires in COVID-19. Assay used: immunoSEQ multiplex PCR; TCRdb lists only in-frame clones, some missing. The table lists 110,000 to 150,000 clones, 80% of them singletons. The sequenced material came from peripheral blood. The source is a man between 65 and 80 years old who had recovered from COVID-19. Each CDR3 is given with its conserved first and last residue.

J gene: TRBJ2-4
V gene: TRBV15
CDR3 protein: CATSRDHRDRVNLENIQYF

J gene: TRBJ2-7
V gene: TRBV10-3
CDR3 protein: CAISESARTSGSYEQYF

J gene: TRBJ2-6
V gene: TRBV5-4
CDR3 protein: CASNDRAIDVLTF

J gene: TRBJ2-7
V gene: TRBV5-6
CDR3 protein: CASSQDRRVAYEQYF

J gene: TRBJ2-5
V gene: TRBV6-2/TRBV6-3
CDR3 protein: CASSYRGRVDDQETQYF

J gene: TRBJ2-3
V gene: TRBV5-1
CDR3 protein: CASSLLAGGPVDTQYF

J gene: TRBJ2-5
V gene: TRBV11-2
CDR3 protein: CASSLVGSWVYETQYF

J gene: TRBJ2-1
V gene: TRBV9
CDR3 protein: CASNPSGSNYNEQFF

J gene: TRBJ1-2
V gene: TRBV11-2
CDR3 protein: CASSPGTAYGYTF

J gene: TRBJ2-7
V gene: TRBV29-1
CDR3 protein: CSVAHGGASYEQYF

J gene: TRBJ1-6
V gene: TRBV6-5
CDR3 protein: CASSYPGGPLHF

J gene: TRBJ1-2
V gene: TRBV27
CDR3 protein: CASSLVTSTGGYGYGYTF

J gene: TRBJ2-7
V gene: TRBV5-4
CDR3 protein: CASSNSGYEQYF

J gene: TRBJ2-7
V gene: TRBV5-4
CDR3 protein: CASSLGLAGRYEQYF

J gene: TRBJ1-2
V gene: TRBV2
CDR3 protein: CASSERGYGYTF

J gene: TRBJ2-1
V gene: TRBV4-2
CDR3 protein: CASSQDPGSYNEQFF

J gene: TRBJ2-7
V gene: TRBV28
CDR3 protein: CASSFRLAANEQYF

J gene: TRBJ2-7
V gene: TRBV29-1
CDR3 protein: CSAAGTSGEQYF

J gene: TRBJ2-7
V gene: TRBV12-5
CDR3 protein: CASGLWTAGSYEQYF

J gene: TRBJ2-1
V gene: TRBV19
CDR3 protein: CASRSSGSGGTEQFF

J gene: TRBJ2-7
V gene: TRBV2
CDR3 protein: CASRGSGIRGEQYF

J gene: TRBJ2-2
V gene: TRBV6-4
CDR3 protein: CASSDSFTGELFF

J gene: TRBJ1-2
V gene: TRBV29-1
CDR3 protein: CSVGQGTNYGYTF

J gene: TRBJ2-7
V gene: TRBV28
CDR3 protein: CASSGGNRYEQYF

J gene: TRBJ2-1
V gene: TRBV19
CDR3 protein: CASHDRSSYNEQFF

J gene: TRBJ1-1
V gene: TRBV5-4
CDR3 protein: CASSPRDTEAFF

J gene: TRBJ2-4
V gene: TRBV4-3
CDR3 protein: CASSQGVAGVDIQYF

J gene: TRBJ2-5
V gene: TRBV6-6
CDR3 protein: CASRKGEGGETQYF

J gene: TRBJ2-7
V gene: TRBV15
CDR3 protein: CATSRDKGTGSYEQYF

J gene: TRBJ1-3
V gene: TRBV3-1/TRBV3-2
CDR3 protein: CASSRRQGTSGNTIYF

J gene: TRBJ2-7
V gene: TRBV6-5
CDR3 protein: CASRLHPSEQYF

J gene: TRBJ2-7
V gene: TRBV20-1
CDR3 protein: CSARDFYEQYF

J gene: TRBJ1-6
V gene: TRBV2
CDR3 protein: CASTRESNSPLHF

J gene: TRBJ2-5
V gene: TRBV3-1/TRBV3-2
CDR3 protein: CASNPDTGAETQYF

J gene: TRBJ2-7
V gene: TRBV6-5
CDR3 protein: CASSYTRQDEQYF

J gene: TRBJ1-2
V gene: TRBV7-9
CDR3 protein: CASSPTRRGKDHGYTF

J gene: TRBJ1-2
V gene: TRBV27
CDR3 protein: CASSSGTGYRKGYTF

J gene: TRBJ2-3
V gene: TRBV3-1/TRBV3-2
CDR3 protein: CASSPGTRGSTDTQYF

J gene: TRBJ1-5
V gene: TRBV19
CDR3 protein: CASSARTGPGQPQHF

J gene: TRBJ2-3
V gene: TRBV27
CDR3 protein: CASSLLGDRGTDTQYF

J gene: TRBJ2-3
V gene: TRBV6-5
CDR3 protein: CASSYRTGGEDTQYF

J gene: TRBJ2-7
V gene: TRBV5-1
CDR3 protein: CASSPGQTLGQYF

J gene: TRBJ1-1
V gene: TRBV12-3/TRBV12-4
CDR3 protein: CASSLDRDPEAFF

J gene: TRBJ2-1
V gene: TRBV7-3
CDR3 protein: CASSFLAGSYNEQFF

J gene: TRBJ2-6
V gene: TRBV11-2
CDR3 protein: CASSFFPSSGANVLTF

J gene: TRBJ2-7
V gene: TRBV27
CDR3 protein: CASSLRSSGAAYEQYF

J gene: TRBJ1-6
V gene: TRBV11-2
CDR3 protein: CASSGRGENSPLHF

J gene: TRBJ1-4
V gene: TRBV20-1
CDR3 protein: CSAMYSEKLFF

J gene: TRBJ2-1
V gene: TRBV18
CDR3 protein: CASSLGLAEYNEQFF

J gene: TRBJ2-5
V gene: TRBV5-1
CDR3 protein: CASSSGQGTQETQYF